The clone carrying this TCR beta chain was seen a handful of times. Trimming took off 5 bases at V and 8 bases at J, with 13 bases between the two ends. This CDR3 spans 13 amino acids. This sample is part of a study of T-cell reconstitution after alpha-beta-depleted transplantation in children. As it was prepared, the TCRbeta library received unique molecular identifiers. TCRdb processed the PCR reads anew with MiXCR; each CDR3 protein has one entry. Here the sample spans fewer than 450,000 distinct CDR3 sequences, 15% to 20% being singletons. The receptor was derived from a male patient aged 2 to 9 who had a stem cell transplant for acute lymphoblastic leukemia, so the T cells may come from the graft donor. The chain uses TRBV12-3 or TRBV12-4 and TRBJ2-1; D possibly corresponds to TRBD2 (5 bases). The sequencing used PBMCs, mostly from graft donor cells, collected 360 days after TCRalphabeta/CD19-depleted stem cell transplant. The CDR3, as DNA: TGTGCCAGCAGTCCCACGGGAATGGATGAGCAGTTCTTC. Protein product: CASSPTGMDEQFF.